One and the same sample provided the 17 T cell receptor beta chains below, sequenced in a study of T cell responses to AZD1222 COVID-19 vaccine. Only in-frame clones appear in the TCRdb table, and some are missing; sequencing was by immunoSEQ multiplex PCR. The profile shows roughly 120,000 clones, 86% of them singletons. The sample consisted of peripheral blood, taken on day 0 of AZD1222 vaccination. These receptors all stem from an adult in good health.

The CDR3 sequence: CASSPPTAGAYNEQFF. CDR3 in DNA: TGTGCCAGCAGTCCACCCACAGCGGGAGCCTACAATGAGCAGTTCTTC. V usage is TRBV28 and J usage is TRBJ2-1, with 8 bases fitting TRBD2. CDR3 length: 16 amino acids. Looked up from germline, CDR1 is MDHEN and CDR2 is SYDVKM. V lost 5 bases and J lost 2; bases outside the gene matches: 8. Using reference TRBV28 and TRBJ2-1 for the parts outside the CDR3, the full variable domain is DVKVTQSSRYLVKRTGEKVFLECVQDMDHENMFWYRQDPGLGLRLIYFSYDVKMKEKGDIPEGYSVSREKKERFSLILESASTNQTSMYLCASSPPTAGAYNEQFFGPGTRLTVL.

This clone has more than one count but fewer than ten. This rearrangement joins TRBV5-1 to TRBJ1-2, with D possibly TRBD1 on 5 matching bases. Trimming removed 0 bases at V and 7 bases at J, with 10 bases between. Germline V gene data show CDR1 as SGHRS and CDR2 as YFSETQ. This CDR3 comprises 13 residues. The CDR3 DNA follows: TGCGCCAGCAGCTTGGAGCCAGGGTCTGGCTACACCTTC. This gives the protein CASSLEPGSGYTF.

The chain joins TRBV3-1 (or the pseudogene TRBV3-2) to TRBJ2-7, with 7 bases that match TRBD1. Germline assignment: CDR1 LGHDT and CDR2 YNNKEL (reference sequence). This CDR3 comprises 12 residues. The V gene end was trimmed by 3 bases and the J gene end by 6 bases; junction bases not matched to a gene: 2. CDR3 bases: TGTGCCAGCAGCCAGACAGGGTTCGAGCAGTACTTC. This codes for CASSQTGFEQYF.

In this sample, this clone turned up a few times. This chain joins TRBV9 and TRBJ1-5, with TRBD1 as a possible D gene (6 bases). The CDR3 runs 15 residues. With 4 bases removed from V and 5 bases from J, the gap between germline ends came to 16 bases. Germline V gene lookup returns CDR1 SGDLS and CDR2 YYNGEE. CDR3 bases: TGTGCCAGCAGCCCAACAGGGTTTGGGGATCAGCCCCAGCATTTT. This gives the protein CASSPTGFGDQPQHF.

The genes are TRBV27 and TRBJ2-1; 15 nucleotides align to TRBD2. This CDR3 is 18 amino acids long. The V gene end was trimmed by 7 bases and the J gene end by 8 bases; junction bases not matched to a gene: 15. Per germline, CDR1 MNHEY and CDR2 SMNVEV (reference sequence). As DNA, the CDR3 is TGTGCCAGCACTACACGGACTAGCGGGAGGGCCTGGTCATATGAGCAGTTCTTC. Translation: CASTTRTSGRAWSYEQFF.

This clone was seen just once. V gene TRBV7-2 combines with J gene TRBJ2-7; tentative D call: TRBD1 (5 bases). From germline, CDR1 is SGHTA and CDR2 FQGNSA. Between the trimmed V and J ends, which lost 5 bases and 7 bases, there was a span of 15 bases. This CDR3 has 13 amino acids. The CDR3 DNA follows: TGTGCCAGCAGCCCGACGCAGGGTGGAGAGCAGTACTTC. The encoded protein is CASSPTQGGEQYF.

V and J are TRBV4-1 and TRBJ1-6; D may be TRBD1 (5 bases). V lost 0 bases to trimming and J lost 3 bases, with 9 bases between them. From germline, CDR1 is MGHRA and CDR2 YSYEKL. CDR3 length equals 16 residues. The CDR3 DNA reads TGCGCCAGCAGCCAAGATGGCGGGGGCTATAATTCACCCCTCCACTTT. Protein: CASSQDGGGYNSPLHF.

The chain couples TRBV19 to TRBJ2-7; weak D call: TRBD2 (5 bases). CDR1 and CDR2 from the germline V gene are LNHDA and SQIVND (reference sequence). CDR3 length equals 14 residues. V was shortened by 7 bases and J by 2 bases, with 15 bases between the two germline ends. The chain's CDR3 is CASIDYRPPYEQYF. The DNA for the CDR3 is TGTGCCAGTATTGACTACCGGCCTCCCTACGAGCAGTACTTC.

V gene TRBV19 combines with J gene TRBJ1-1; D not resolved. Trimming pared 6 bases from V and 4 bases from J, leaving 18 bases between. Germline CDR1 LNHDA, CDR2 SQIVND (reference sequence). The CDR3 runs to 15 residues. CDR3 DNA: TGTGCCAGTAGGCCGATGGCGGGAGGGCTCACTGAAGCTTTCTTT. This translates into CASRPMAGGLTEAFF.

The CDR3 here is CASSQGAGGGGWYGYTF. CDR3 nucleotide sequence: TGTGCCAGCAGCCAAGGGGCAGGGGGAGGGGGATGGTATGGCTACACCTTC. The rearrangement joins TRBV3-1 (or the pseudogene TRBV3-2) to TRBJ1-2; 7 bases line up with TRBD1. CDR1 LGHDT and CDR2 YNNKEL come from the germline V gene (reference sequence). Trimming cost V 1 base and J 5 bases; bases outside gene matches: 13. This CDR3 is built from 17 residues.

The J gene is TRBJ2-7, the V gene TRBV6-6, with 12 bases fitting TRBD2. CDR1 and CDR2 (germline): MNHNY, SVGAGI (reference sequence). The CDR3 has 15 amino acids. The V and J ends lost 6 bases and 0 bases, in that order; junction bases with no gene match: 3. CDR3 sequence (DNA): TGTGCCAGCAGAAGGACTAGCGGGGCCTCCTACGAGCAGTACTTC. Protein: CASRRTSGASYEQYF.

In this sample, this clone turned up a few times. Written as DNA, the CDR3 is TGTGCCAGCAGCGGGGAGAACTCCTACGAGCAGTACTTC. It encodes CASSGENSYEQYF. The V and J genes are TRBV11-2 and TRBJ2-7, with a tentative D call TRBD2 (5 bases). The CDR3 has 13 amino acids. The V gene's germline CDR1 is SGHAT and CDR2 FQNNGV. The V end lost 5 bases, the J end lost 0 bases, and 8 bases lay between the germline ends.

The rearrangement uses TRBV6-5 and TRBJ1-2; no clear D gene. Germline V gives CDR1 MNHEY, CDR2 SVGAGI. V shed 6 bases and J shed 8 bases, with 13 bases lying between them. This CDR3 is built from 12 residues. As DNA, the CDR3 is TGTGCCAGCAGAAAAGAGACAACAGGCTACACCTTC. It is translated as CASRKETTGYTF.

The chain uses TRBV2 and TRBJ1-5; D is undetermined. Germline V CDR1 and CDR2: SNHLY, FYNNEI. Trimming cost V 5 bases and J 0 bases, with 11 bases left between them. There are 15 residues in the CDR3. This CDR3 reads CASSQEGYSNQPQHF. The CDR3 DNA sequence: TGTGCCAGCAGTCAGGAGGGCTATAGCAATCAGCCCCAGCATTTT.

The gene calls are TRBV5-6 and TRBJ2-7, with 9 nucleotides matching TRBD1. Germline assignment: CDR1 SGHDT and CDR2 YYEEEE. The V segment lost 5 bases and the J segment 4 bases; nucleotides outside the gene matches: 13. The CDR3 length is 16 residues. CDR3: CASSRTGGLGGYEQYF. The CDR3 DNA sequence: TGTGCCAGCAGTCGCACAGGGGGCCTTGGGGGATACGAGCAGTACTTC.

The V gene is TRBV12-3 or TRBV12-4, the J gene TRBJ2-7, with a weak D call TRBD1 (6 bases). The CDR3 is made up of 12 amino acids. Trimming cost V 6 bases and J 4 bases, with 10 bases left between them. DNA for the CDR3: TGTGCCAGCAGCAGACAGGATTACGAGCAGTACTTC. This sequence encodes CASSRQDYEQYF.

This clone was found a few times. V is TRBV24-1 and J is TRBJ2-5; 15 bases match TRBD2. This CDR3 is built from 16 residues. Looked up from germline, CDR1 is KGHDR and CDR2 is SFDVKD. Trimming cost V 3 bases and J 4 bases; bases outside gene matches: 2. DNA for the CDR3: TGTGCCACCAGTGATCCGGGACTAGCGGGAGGAGAGACCCAGTACTTC. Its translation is CATSDPGLAGGETQYF.